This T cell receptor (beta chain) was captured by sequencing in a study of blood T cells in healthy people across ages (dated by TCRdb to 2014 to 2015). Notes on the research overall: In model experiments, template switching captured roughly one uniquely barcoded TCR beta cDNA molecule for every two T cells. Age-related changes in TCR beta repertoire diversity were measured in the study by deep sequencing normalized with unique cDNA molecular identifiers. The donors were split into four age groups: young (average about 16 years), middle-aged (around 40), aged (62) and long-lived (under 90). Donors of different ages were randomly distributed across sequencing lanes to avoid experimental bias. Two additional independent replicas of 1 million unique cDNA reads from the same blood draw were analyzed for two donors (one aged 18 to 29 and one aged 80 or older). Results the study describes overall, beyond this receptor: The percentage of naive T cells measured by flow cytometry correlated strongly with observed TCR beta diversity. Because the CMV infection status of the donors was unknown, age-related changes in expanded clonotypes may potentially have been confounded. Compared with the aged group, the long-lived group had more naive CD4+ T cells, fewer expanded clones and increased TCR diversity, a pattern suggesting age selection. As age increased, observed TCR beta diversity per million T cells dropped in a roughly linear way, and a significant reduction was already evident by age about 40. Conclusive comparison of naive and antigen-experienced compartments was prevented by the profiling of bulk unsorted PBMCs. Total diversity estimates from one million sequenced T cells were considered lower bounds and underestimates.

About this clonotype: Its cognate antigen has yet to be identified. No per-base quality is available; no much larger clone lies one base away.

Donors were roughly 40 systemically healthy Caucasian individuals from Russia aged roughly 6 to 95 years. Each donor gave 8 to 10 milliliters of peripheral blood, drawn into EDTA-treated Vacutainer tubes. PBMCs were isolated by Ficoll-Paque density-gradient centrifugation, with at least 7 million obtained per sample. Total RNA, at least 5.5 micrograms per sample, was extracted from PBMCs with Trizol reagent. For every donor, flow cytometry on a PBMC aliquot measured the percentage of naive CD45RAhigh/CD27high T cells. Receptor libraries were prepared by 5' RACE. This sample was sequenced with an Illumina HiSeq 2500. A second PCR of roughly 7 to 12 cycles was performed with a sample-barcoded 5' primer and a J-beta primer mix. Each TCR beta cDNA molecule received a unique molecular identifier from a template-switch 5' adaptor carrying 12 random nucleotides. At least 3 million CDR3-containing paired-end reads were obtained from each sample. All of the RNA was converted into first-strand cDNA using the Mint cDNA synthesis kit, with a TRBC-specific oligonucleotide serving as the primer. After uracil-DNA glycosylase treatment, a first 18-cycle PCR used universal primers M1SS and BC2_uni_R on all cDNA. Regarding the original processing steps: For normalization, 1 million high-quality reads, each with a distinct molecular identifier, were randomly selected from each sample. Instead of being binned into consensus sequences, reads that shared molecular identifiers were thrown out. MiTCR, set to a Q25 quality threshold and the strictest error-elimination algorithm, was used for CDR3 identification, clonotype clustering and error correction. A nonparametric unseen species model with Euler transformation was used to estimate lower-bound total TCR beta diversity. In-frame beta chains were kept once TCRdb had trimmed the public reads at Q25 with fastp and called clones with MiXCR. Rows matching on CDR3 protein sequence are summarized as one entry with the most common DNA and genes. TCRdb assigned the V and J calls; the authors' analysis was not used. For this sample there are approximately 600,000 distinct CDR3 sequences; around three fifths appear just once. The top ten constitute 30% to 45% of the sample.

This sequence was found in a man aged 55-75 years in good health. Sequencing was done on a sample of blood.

The sequenced DNA is TGTGCCAGCAGTCCGACAGGGCCTCAAGAGACCCAGTACTTC. Translated, this is CASSPTGPQETQYF. The rearranged segments are TRBV6-6 and TRBJ2-5, with TRBD1 matching 7 junction bases. The germline V gene (reference sequence) specifies MNHNY as CDR1 and SVGAGI as CDR2. Clipping removes 5 bases from V and 2 bases from J, with 5 as the unmatched junction base count. From its cysteine to its phenylalanine, the CDR3 spans 14 amino acids. Only the CDR3 portion is preserved as DNA: 42 bases, with reading frame beginning at the first base.